This TCR beta chain derives from a study of T cells expressing NK-cell markers. About the research overall: Beta-chain profiling covered CD3+CD56+NKG2C+, CD3+CD56+NKG2C- and CD3+CD56-NKG2C+ sorted subsets.

TCRdb reprocessed the 5' RACE reads, keeping one entry per CDR3 protein, no DNA. Found here are about 390,000 distinct CDR3 sequences; the top ten clones hold roughly a tenth. The germline gives CDR1 MGHDK, CDR2 SYGVNS. The CDR3 is 12 residues long. Input material: blood T cells: a sorted CD56 or NKG2C T cell subset, CD4+ or CD8+ T cells, or bulk PBMC T cells (not recorded which). The V gene is TRBV25-1, the J gene TRBJ1-6. The clonotype was recovered from a woman aged 50 to 60 in good health. This CDR3 reads CASSEYNSPLHF.